This T cell receptor (beta chain) is from a study of OX40 agonist ivuxolimab in advanced cancers. Assay used: immunoSEQ multiplex PCR; TCRdb lists only in-frame clones, some missing. The sample has fewer than 35,000 clones, approximately 89% seen once; the top ten hold 36%. V gave up 0 bases and J gave up 2 bases; unmatched junction bases: 4. The CDR3 runs 15 residues. Germline CDR1 LNHDA, CDR2 SQIVND (reference sequence). The material was CD4+ or CD8+ T cells sorted from blood, obtained in a trial of the OX40 agonist ivuxolimab. The V call is TRBV19, the J call TRBJ2-7; 7 bases fit TRBD1. The sequence was obtained from an adult with an advanced solid tumor such as melanoma, head and neck, liver or kidney cancer. CDR3 bases: TGTGCCAGTAGTATAGAGACAGGGAATACCTACGAGCAGTACTTC. It specifies CASSIETGNTYEQYF.